This paragraph reports one T cell receptor beta chain. What it binds is not known. Per the germline V gene, CDR1 is SGHRS and CDR2 is YFSETQ. CDR3 length: 14 amino acids. Trimming took 4 bases from V and 0 from J, leaving 10 bases between them. The repertoire was sequenced with immunoSEQ multiplex PCR; TCRdb's copy has only in-frame clones and lacks some. The sample shows roughly 60,000 clones, 80% to 90% of them seen only once. These data come from a study of OX40 agonist ivuxolimab in advanced cancers. Study results and caveats: The CD4+ and CD8+ T cells in the blood had expanded clonally by week 6 at 0.1 to 3.0 mg/kg. Expanded clones were, on average, more numerous among CD8+ T cells than CD4+.

This chain connects TRBV5-1 to TRBJ2-5; D is undetermined. This receptor was identified in an adult with an advanced solid tumor such as melanoma, head and neck, liver or kidney cancer. The specimen comprised CD4+ or CD8+ T cells sorted from blood, sampled in a trial of the OX40 agonist ivuxolimab. Here the CDR3 DNA reads TGCGCCAGCAGCACGGATCAGTACCAAGAGACCCAGTACTTC. Protein sequence: CASSTDQYQETQYF.